A single TCR beta chain is shown here with its context. The data are from a study of blood T cell repertoires in COVID-19. Repertoires were generated with immunoSEQ multiplex PCR, while TCRdb's copy carries only in-frame clones and drops some. Of 150,000 to 200,000 clones listed, about 86% are singletons. The CDR3 runs to 12 residues. CDR1 is MDHEN, CDR2 SYDVKM, per germline. Trimming took off 4 bases at V and 3 bases at J, with 7 bases between the two ends. Sequencing was performed on peripheral blood. This TCR derives from a woman between 70 and 85 years old with acute or convalescent COVID-19. The chain carries TRBV28 and TRBJ2-7; D not certain. The CDR3 bases are TGTGCCAGCAGTTACTACCACTACGAGCAGTACTTC. Encoded protein: CASSYYHYEQYF.